Following are 28 T cell receptor beta chains from one sample sequenced in a study of cytomegalovirus exposure and HLA in healthy donors. PCR primers comprised 60 Vbeta and 13 Jbeta primers. TCRdb's table, derived via immunoSEQ multiplex PCR, lists solely in-frame clones and lacks some. This sample has about 180,000 clones, with approximately 82% found just once. Sequencing used PBMCs. Receptors were obtained from a young woman in good health and CMV-seronegative.

The CDR3, as DNA: TGTGCCAGCACCAAGACAGGGGGCTTTATAGATACGCAGTATTTT. Residues: CASTKTGGFIDTQYF. The chain joins TRBV6-1 to TRBJ2-3, with 10 bases fitting TRBD1. Germline-derived CDR1 and CDR2 are MNHNS and SASEGT. Losses at the gene ends were 7 bases for V and 5 bases for J; bases not matched to a gene: 9. This CDR3 has 15 residues.

This clone showed up just once. The J gene is TRBJ2-3, the V gene TRBV2, with 13 positions matching TRBD2. CDR1 and CDR2 (germline): SNHLY, FYNNEI. V shed 5 bases and J 0 bases; nucleotides not matched to a gene: 2. The CDR3 has 16 amino acids. CDR3 bases: TGTGCCAGCAGTCCGGGACTAGCGGGAAGCACAGATACGCAGTATTTT. Amino acids: CASSPGLAGSTDTQYF.

The chain is built from TRBV6-5 and TRBJ2-7; TRBD1 agrees at 7 bases. Germline-derived CDR1 and CDR2 are MNHEY and SVGAGI. V was pared by 4 bases and J by 6 bases, with 3 bases of the junction left unmatched. The CDR3 sequence is 12 residues long. The CDR3 bases are TGTGCCAGCAGTTCTACAGGGGCCGAGCAGTACTTC. Protein: CASSSTGAEQYF.

The chain recombines TRBV2 with TRBJ1-1; D uncertain. V dropped 2 bases and J dropped 0 bases, with 13 bases sitting between them. Germline V gene sequence: CDR1 SNHLY, CDR2 FYNNEI. The CDR3 is 16 residues long. The DNA for the CDR3 is TGTGCCAGCAGTGAAACCCTGAGAGATATGAACACTGAAGCTTTCTTT. This translates into CASSETLRDMNTEAFF. Complete variable domain (other parts from reference TRBV2 and TRBJ1-1): EPEVTQTPSHQVTQMGQEVILRCVPISNHLYFYWYRQILGQKVEFLVSFYNNEISEKSEIFDDQFSVERPDGSNFTLKIRSTKLEDSAMYFCASSETLRDMNTEAFFGQGTRLTVV.

The table lists this clone with a count of one. The chain recombines TRBV27 with TRBJ1-6; 8 positions agree with TRBD1. The trim removed 6 bases at V and 7 bases at J, leaving 14 bases unmatched. The CDR3 consists of 17 residues. Germline lookup yields CDR1 MNHEY and CDR2 SMNVEV (reference sequence). This CDR3 is CASRRSDRARRNSPLHF. CDR3 DNA: TGTGCCAGCAGAAGATCGGACAGGGCTCGCAGGAATTCACCCCTCCACTTT.

This clone was observed once. The chain uses TRBV18 and TRBJ2-7; 9 bases fit TRBD1. Unmatched junction bases numbered 6, after V lost 3 bases and J lost 0 bases. Looked up from germline, CDR1 is KGHSH and CDR2 is LQKENI. CDR3 length: 16 amino acids. The CDR3 nucleotides read TGTGCCAGCTCACCGATAGGGACAGGGATCTCCTACGAGCAGTACTTC. This sequence encodes CASSPIGTGISYEQYF.

V and J are TRBV5-1 and TRBJ1-2; 10 bases are shared with TRBD1. This CDR3 region has 15 residues. Germline CDR1 and CDR2: SGHRS and YFSETQ. The V segment lost 4 bases and the J segment 8 bases; nucleotides outside the gene matches: 11. CDR3: CASSSAPGTGDGYTF. As DNA, the CDR3 is TGCGCCAGCAGCAGCGCCCCCGGGACAGGGGACGGCTACACCTTC.

With respect to this clone: The junction and the germline gene differ at one end; a read error may be behind it. V is TRBV7-9 and J is TRBJ2-5; possibly TRBD2 for D (5 bases). Per germline, CDR1 SEHNR and CDR2 FQNEAQ (reference sequence). CDR3 size: 13 residues. The CDR3 DNA is TGTTCCAGCAGCGAGGGAAATCCCGGGACCCAGTACTTC. Protein sequence: CSSSEGNPGTQYF.

The chain employs TRBV27 and TRBJ2-1, with 11 bases aligning to TRBD2. After removal of 3 bases from V and 6 bases from J, the junction contained 4 bases not matched to a gene. Germline values: CDR1 MNHEY, CDR2 SMNVEV (reference sequence). The CDR3 consists of 15 residues. CDR3 sequence (DNA): TGTGCCAGCAGTTTGACGCTAGCGGGAGGCAATGAGCAGTTCTTC. Its translation: CASSLTLAGGNEQFF.

The J gene is TRBJ2-7, the V gene TRBV30; D is uncertain. The CDR3 runs 13 residues. Trimming took 5 bases from V and 0 from J, leaving 11 bases between them. Germline CDR1 and CDR2: GTSNPN and SVGIG (reference sequence). DNA for the CDR3: TGTGCCTGGGCCGGATCAGGCTCCTACGAGCAGTACTTC. Its translation: CAWAGSGSYEQYF.

The chain employs TRBV6-1 and TRBJ2-7; TRBD1 aligns across 8 bases. Trimming removed 1 base from V and 1 base from J; junction bases left unmatched: 3. The CDR3 extends over 15 amino acids. CDR1 is MNHNS and CDR2 is SASEGT in the germline V gene. In DNA form, the CDR3 reads TGTGCCAGCAGTGAAGTCCGACAGGGGTCCTACGAGCAGTACTTC. Translation: CASSEVRQGSYEQYF.

CDR3 nucleotides: TGTGCCAGTAGTACTAGGGCAGGGACAGGAGCCTACGAGCAGTACTTC. Amino acid sequence: CASSTRAGTGAYEQYF. The chain is built from TRBV19 and TRBJ2-7, with 8 bases lining up with TRBD1. In germline, CDR1 is LNHDA, CDR2 SQIVND (reference sequence). J was trimmed by 2 bases and V by 4 bases; bases with no gene match: 10. The CDR3 has 16 residues.

The V gene is TRBV5-1, the J gene TRBJ2-1; 10 bases fit TRBD1. Trimming at V came to 1 base and at J to 10 bases, leaving 8 bases not matched to a gene. Per germline, CDR1 SGHRS and CDR2 YFSETQ. The CDR3 length is 15 residues. The CDR3: CASSLWGQGSPEQFF. CDR3 in DNA: TGCGCCAGCAGCTTGTGGGGACAGGGGTCCCCCGAGCAGTTCTTC.

This clone came up a few times. The chain carries TRBV6-5 and TRBJ2-3; D may be TRBD1 (6 bases). V gave up 0 bases and J gave up 3 bases, with 7 bases separating them. Germline assignment: CDR1 MNHEY and CDR2 SVGAGI. This CDR3 has 14 residues. CDR3 loop: CASSYSGTTDTQYF. The CDR3 DNA sequence: TGTGCCAGCAGTTACTCGGGGACAACAGATACGCAGTATTTT.

J is TRBJ1-1 and V is TRBV12-5, with 7 bases that match TRBD1. In germline, CDR1 is LGHNT, CDR2 FRNRAP. The CDR3 loop spans 17 amino acids. V was pared by 1 base and J by 0 bases, with 8 bases of the junction left unmatched. CDR3 DNA sequence: TGTGCTAGTGGTTTGGAACGGGCAGGGGGATTGAACACTGAAGCTTTCTTT. Protein sequence: CASGLERAGGLNTEAFF.

The gene calls are TRBV6-1 and TRBJ1-5, with D unresolved. Germline assignment: CDR1 MNHNS and CDR2 SASEGT. The CDR3 spans 15 residues. Trimming stripped 1 base from V and 0 bases from J, with 7 bases between. The CDR3 bases are TGTGCCAGCAGTGAAGGGGCAAATAGCAATCAGCCCCAGCATTTT. Amino acid sequence: CASSEGANSNQPQHF.

The CDR3, as DNA: TGTGCCAGCAGCTTAGAGGGCGGGAGCTCCTACAATGAGCAGTTCTTC. Residues: CASSLEGGSSYNEQFF. The V call is TRBV7-3, the J call TRBJ2-1; 7 nucleotides match TRBD2. Germline lookup yields CDR1 SGHTA and CDR2 FQGTGA. This CDR3 contains 16 residues. The V gene end was trimmed by 2 bases and the J gene end by 0 bases; junction bases not matched to a gene: 4.

This clone was seen only a few times. The chain is built from TRBV19 and TRBJ2-3, with 11 positions matching TRBD2. There are 16 residues in the CDR3. Trimming took 7 bases from V and 6 from J; bases not matched to a gene: 12. CDR1 is LNHDA and CDR2 is SQIVND in the germline V gene (reference sequence). This chain's CDR3 is CASTFSLAGGRDTQYF. CDR3 in DNA: TGTGCCAGTACCTTTTCGCTAGCGGGAGGAAGGGATACGCAGTATTTT. The whole variable domain, filled in from reference TRBV19 and TRBJ2-3, reads DGGITQSPKYLFRKEGQNVTLSCEQNLNHDAMYWYRQDPGQGLRLIYYSQIVNDFQKGDIAEGYSVSREKKESFPLTVTSAQKNPTAFYLCASTFSLAGGRDTQYFGPGTRLTVL.

The chain carries TRBV4-3 and TRBJ1-2; 11 bases agree with TRBD1. Trimming removed 4 bases from V and 0 bases from J; junction bases left unmatched: 4. Germline CDR1 and CDR2: LGHNA and YSLEER. CDR3 length: 16 amino acids. The CDR3 DNA reads as TGCGCCAGCAGCCGGACAGGGGGCTCTCCTAACTATGGCTACACCTTC. Translated: CASSRTGGSPNYGYTF.

CDR3 in DNA: TGCGCCAGCAGTACAGGGTCCTACGAGCAGTACTTC. This encodes CASSTGSYEQYF. The rearrangement links TRBV10-1 to TRBJ2-7, with D maybe TRBD1 (6 bases). CDR1 and CDR2 from the germline V gene are WNHNN and SYGVQD (reference sequence). The germline V and J ends were trimmed by 5 bases and 1 base, with 6 bases remaining between them. The CDR3 is 12 residues long.

A few counts support this clone. V gene TRBV25-1 combines with J gene TRBJ1-4; TRBD1 matches at 9 bases. V lost 4 bases and J lost 7; bases outside the gene matches: 7. The germline V gene has CDR1 MGHDK and CDR2 SYGVNS. This CDR3 contains 15 residues. This chain's CDR3 is CASSAPGTGIEKLFF. In nucleotides, the CDR3 is TGTGCCAGCAGTGCCCCCGGGACAGGGATTGAAAAACTGTTTTTT.

Note on this clone: Relative to the germline gene, one junction end is altered; a read error may explain this. This sample includes further DNA sequences coding for the same CDR3. This CDR3 is CASSLAAGVGTDTQYF. CDR3 DNA: TGTGCCAGCAGTTTAGCGGCGGGGGTGGGCACAGATACGCAGTATTTT. The chain is built from TRBV7-2 and TRBJ2-3; 7 nucleotides align to TRBD2. CDR1 and CDR2 (germline): SGHTA, FQGNSA. This CDR3 is built from 16 residues. Drawing the rest from reference TRBV7-2 and TRBJ2-3, the complete variable domain is GAGVSQSPSNKVTEKGKDVELRCDPISGHTALYWYRQSLGQGLEFLIYFQGNSAPDKSGLPSDRFSAERTGGSVSTLTIQRTQQEDSAVYLCASSLAAGVGTDTQYFGPGTRLTVL.

The sample holds one count of this clone. The chain links TRBV5-1 to TRBJ1-5; perhaps TRBD1 as D (6 bases). CDR3 length equals 19 residues. V was clipped by 1 base and J by 1 base, with 21 bases between them. CDR1 is SGHRS and CDR2 is YFSETQ in the germline V gene. DNA for the CDR3: TGCGCCAGCAGCTTGCGTGACAATCTCAGGGGTAGGAGCAATCAGCCCCAGCATTTT. Its translation is CASSLRDNLRGRSNQPQHF.

This clone was seen only once. The chain uses TRBV19 and TRBJ2-7, with unresolved D. V dropped 5 bases and J dropped 5 bases, with 13 bases sitting between them. The CDR3 sequence is 13 residues long. Per germline, CDR1 LNHDA and CDR2 SQIVND (reference sequence). CDR3 protein: CASSLARTHEQYF. In DNA, the CDR3 is TGTGCCAGTAGTCTGGCTAGAACCCACGAGCAGTACTTC.

This sequence joins TRBV28 and TRBJ1-5; TRBD1 aligns across 10 bases. This CDR3 is built from 16 residues. Germline V gives CDR1 MDHEN, CDR2 SYDVKM. V gave up 6 bases and J gave up 5 bases; unmatched junction bases: 10. CDR3 DNA sequence: TGTGCCAGCAGACCCGCAGGACAGGGGGACTATCAGCCCCAGCATTTT. Protein: CASRPAGQGDYQPQHF.

The gene calls are TRBV18 and TRBJ2-5; unclear D gene. V lost 4 bases, J lost 5 bases, and 8 bases lay in between. The CDR3 covers 12 residues. Per germline, CDR1 KGHSH and CDR2 LQKENI. CDR3 bases: TGTGCCAGCTCACTACCTCCTGAGACCCAGTACTTC. Protein: CASSLPPETQYF. The full variable domain, in which reference TRBV18 and TRBJ2-5 provide the parts outside the CDR3, is NAGVMQNPRHLVRRRGQEARLRCSPMKGHSHVYWYRQLPEEGLKFMVYLQKENIIDESGMPKERFSAEFPKEGPSILRIQQVVRGDSAAYFCASSLPPETQYFGPGTRLLVL.

V gene TRBV28 combines with J gene TRBJ1-5, with D hard to call. Germline CDR1 and CDR2: MDHEN and SYDVKM. This CDR3 comprises 12 residues. With 3 bases removed from V and 4 bases from J, the gap between germline ends came to 4 bases. CDR3 nucleotides: TGTGCCAGCAGTTTCCGGAATCAGCCCCAGCATTTT. Amino acid sequence: CASSFRNQPQHF. Full variable domain (rest looked up from reference TRBV28 and TRBJ1-5): DVKVTQSSRYLVKRTGEKVFLECVQDMDHENMFWYRQDPGLGLRLIYFSYDVKMKEKGDIPEGYSVSREKKERFSLILESASTNQTSMYLCASSFRNQPQHFGDGTRLSIL.

The chain uses TRBV27 and TRBJ1-4; D not resolved. The V end was cut by 4 bases, the J end by 2 bases, with 11 bases between. The germline V gene has CDR1 MNHEY and CDR2 SMNVEV (reference sequence). The CDR3 covers 15 residues. The CDR3 DNA reads TGTGCCAGCAGTTCCCGTCGGAGTACTAATGAAAAACTGTTTTTT. It encodes CASSSRRSTNEKLFF.